One and the same sample provided the 2 T cell receptor beta chains below, sequenced in a study of blood T cell repertoires in COVID-19. The method was immunoSEQ multiplex PCR; TCRdb's version includes in-frame clones alone and lacks a portion of them. The table lists under 300,000 clones, roughly 80% of them singletons. Sequenced sample: peripheral blood. These receptors all come from a woman younger than 30 with acute or convalescent COVID-19.

This chain uses TRBV6-4 with TRBJ2-1; 7 nucleotides line up with TRBD1. This CDR3 has 15 amino acids. V was clipped by 3 bases and J by 6 bases; unmatched bases: 8. The germline V gene encodes CDR1 MRHNA and CDR2 SNTAGT. This CDR3 is CASSDRDSPGNEQFF. The CDR3 bases are TGTGCCAGCAGTGATAGGGACAGTCCTGGCAATGAGCAGTTCTTC.

In DNA form, the CDR3 reads TGTGCCAGCAGCCAAGATGCAGTTCGGGATGAGCAGTTCTTC. Its protein product is CASSQDAVRDEQFF. V gene TRBV3-1 (or the pseudogene TRBV3-2) combines with J gene TRBJ2-1, with D unclear. The ends were cut back, 0 bases at V and 8 bases at J, with 11 bases in the middle. The length of the CDR3 is 14 residues. The germline V gene encodes CDR1 LGHDT and CDR2 YNNKEL (reference sequence).